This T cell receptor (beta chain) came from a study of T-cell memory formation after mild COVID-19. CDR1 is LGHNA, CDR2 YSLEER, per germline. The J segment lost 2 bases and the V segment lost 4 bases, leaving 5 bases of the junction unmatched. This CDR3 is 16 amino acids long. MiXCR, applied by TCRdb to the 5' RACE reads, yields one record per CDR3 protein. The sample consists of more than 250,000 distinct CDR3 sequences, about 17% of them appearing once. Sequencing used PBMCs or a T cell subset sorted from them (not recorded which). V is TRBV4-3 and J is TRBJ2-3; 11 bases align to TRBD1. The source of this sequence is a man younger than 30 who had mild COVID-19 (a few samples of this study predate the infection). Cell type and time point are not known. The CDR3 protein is CASSPGQGAFTDTQYF. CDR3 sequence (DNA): TGCGCCAGCAGCCCCGGACAGGGGGCTTTCACAGATACGCAGTATTTT.